One and the same sample provided the 3 T cell receptor beta chains below, sequenced in a study of T cells in Graves' hyperthyroidism and ophthalmopathy. TCR beta CDR3 region amplification was performed from RNA transcripts. The study used the HTBI primer set for a first-round RT-PCR of the TCR CDR3. TCRdb used MiXCR to reprocess the multiplex PCR reads, holding one entry per CDR3 protein. The sample records approximately 870,000 distinct CDR3 sequences, around 39% being singletons. The specimen was blood. These receptors originate from a man between 18 and 29 years old with Graves' hyperthyroidism.

The chain links TRBV12-3 or TRBV12-4 to TRBJ1-1; D might be TRBD1 (5 bases). Between the trimmed V and J ends, which lost 6 bases and 3 bases, there was a span of 14 bases. The CDR3 runs 14 residues. As DNA, the CDR3 is TGTGCCAGCAGGACGGGACCCCGGGACACTGAAGCTTTCTTT. This codes for CASRTGPRDTEAFF.

This clonotype was picked up many times. The chain is built from TRBV5-5 and TRBJ1-1, with 8 bases that match TRBD1. V was pared by 0 bases and J by 4 bases, with 2 bases of the junction left unmatched. In germline, CDR1 is SGHKS, CDR2 YYEKEE (reference sequence). The CDR3 is made up of 14 amino acids. In DNA, the CDR3 is TGTGCCAGCAGCTTGGTAGGACAGGGCACTGAAGCTTTCTTT. Translating gives CASSLVGQGTEAFF.

V is TRBV19 and J is TRBJ2-2; 10 nucleotides match TRBD2. The V gene's germline CDR1 is LNHDA and CDR2 SQIVND (reference sequence). With 7 bases clipped from V and 5 bases from J, the junction kept 7 bases outside the gene matches. The CDR3 totals 15 residues. The CDR3 reads CASIPTSGLTGELFF. In DNA form, the CDR3 reads TGTGCCAGTATCCCGACTAGCGGGCTGACCGGGGAGCTGTTTTTT.